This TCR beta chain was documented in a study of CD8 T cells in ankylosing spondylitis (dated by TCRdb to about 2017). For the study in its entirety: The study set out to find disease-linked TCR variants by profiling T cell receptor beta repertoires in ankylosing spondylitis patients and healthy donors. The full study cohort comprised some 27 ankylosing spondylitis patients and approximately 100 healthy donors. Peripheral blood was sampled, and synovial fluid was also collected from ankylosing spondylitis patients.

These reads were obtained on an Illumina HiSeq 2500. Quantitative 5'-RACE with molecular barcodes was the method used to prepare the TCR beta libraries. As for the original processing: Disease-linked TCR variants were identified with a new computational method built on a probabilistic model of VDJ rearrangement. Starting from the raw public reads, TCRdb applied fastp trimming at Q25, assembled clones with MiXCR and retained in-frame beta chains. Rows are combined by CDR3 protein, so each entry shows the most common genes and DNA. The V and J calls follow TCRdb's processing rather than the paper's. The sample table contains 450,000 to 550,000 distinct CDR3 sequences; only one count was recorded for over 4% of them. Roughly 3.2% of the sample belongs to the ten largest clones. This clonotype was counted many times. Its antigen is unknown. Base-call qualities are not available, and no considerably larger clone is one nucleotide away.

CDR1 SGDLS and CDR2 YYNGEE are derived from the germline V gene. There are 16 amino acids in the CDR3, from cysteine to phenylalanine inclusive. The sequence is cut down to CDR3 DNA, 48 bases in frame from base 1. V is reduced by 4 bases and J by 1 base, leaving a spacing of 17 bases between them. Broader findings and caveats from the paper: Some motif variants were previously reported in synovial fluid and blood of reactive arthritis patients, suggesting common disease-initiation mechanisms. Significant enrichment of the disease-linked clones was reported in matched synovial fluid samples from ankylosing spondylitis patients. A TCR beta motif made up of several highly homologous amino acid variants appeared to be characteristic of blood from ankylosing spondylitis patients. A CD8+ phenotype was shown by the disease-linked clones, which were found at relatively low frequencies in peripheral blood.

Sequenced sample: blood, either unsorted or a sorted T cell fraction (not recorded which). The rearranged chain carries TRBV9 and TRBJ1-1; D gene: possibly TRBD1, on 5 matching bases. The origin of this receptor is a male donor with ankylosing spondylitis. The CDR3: CASSPHVGVGNTEAFF. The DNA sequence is TGTGCCAGCAGCCCTCATGTGGGGGTCGGGAACACTGAAGCTTTCTTT.